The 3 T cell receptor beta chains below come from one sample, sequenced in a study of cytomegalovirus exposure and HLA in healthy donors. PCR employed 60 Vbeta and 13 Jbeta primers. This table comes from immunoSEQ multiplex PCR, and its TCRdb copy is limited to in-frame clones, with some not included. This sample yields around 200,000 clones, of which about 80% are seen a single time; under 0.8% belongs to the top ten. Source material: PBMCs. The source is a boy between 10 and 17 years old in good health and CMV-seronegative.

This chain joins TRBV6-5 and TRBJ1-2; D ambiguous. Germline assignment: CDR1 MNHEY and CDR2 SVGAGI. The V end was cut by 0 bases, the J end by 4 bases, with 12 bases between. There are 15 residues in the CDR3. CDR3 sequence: CASSYSISAAYGYTF. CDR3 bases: TGTGCCAGCAGTTACTCGATCAGCGCAGCCTATGGCTACACCTTC.

For the CDR3, the DNA is TGTGCCAGCACCCCCAAAACAGGGTTGGGGGAGACCCAGTACTTC. Its protein product is CASTPKTGLGETQYF. The chain joins TRBV11-3 to TRBJ2-5; TRBD1 might be the D (6 bases). Per germline, CDR1 SGHNT and CDR2 YENEEA. The germline V and J ends were trimmed by 7 bases and 5 bases, with 20 bases remaining between them. The CDR3 is 15 amino acids.

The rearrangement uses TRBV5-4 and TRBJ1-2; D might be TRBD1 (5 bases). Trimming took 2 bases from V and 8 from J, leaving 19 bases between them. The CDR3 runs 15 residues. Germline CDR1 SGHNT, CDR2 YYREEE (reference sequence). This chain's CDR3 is CASSLAGTRIWGYTF. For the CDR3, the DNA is TGTGCCAGCAGCTTAGCCGGGACTCGGATTTGGGGCTACACCTTC. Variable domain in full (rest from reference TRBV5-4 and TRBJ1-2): ETGVTQSPTHLIKTRGQQVTLRCSSQSGHNTVSWYQQALGQGPQFIFQYYREEENGRGNFPPRFSGLQFPNYSSELNVNALELDDSALYLCASSLAGTRIWGYTFGSGTRLTVV.